This TCR beta chain emerged from a study of blood T cell repertoires in COVID-19. Study background: PBMCs, B-cell-depleted T cells, or T cells were the source of the cDNA or gDNA that made up the material.

Sequencing was performed with immunoSEQ multiplex PCR; in TCRdb, only in-frame clones are kept and a portion is missing. Of about 440,000 clones in the sample, 90% were seen once. Germline V gives CDR1 LGHDT, CDR2 YNNKEL (reference sequence). V was pared by 5 bases and J by 0 bases, with 5 bases between. This CDR3 contains 13 residues. All enrollees were about 18 to 89 years old and from 20 to 30 US areas. Cohort 3 donors were reported recovered after two negative PCRs, clearance, or symptom resolution. The V gene is TRBV3-1 (or the pseudogene TRBV3-2), the J gene TRBJ1-3; no definite D call. Sequenced input: PBMCs or T cells enriched from blood (not recorded which). This clonotype was obtained from a man aged 18-30 years who had recovered from COVID-19. The CDR3 region has the DNA TGTGCCAGCAGCTACAGCTCTGGAAACACCATATATTTT. Amino acids: CASSYSSGNTIYF.